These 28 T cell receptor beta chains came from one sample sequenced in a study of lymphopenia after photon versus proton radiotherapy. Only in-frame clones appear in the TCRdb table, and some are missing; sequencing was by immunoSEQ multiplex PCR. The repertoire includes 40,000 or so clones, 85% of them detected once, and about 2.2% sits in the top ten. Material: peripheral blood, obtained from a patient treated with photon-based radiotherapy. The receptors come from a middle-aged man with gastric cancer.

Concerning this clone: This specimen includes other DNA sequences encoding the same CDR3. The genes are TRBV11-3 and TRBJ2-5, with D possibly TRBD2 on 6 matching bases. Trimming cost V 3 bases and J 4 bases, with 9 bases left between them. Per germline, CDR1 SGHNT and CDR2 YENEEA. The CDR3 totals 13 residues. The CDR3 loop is CASSLSSGETQYF. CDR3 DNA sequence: TGTGCCAGCAGCTTGAGTAGCGGAGAGACCCAGTACTTC.

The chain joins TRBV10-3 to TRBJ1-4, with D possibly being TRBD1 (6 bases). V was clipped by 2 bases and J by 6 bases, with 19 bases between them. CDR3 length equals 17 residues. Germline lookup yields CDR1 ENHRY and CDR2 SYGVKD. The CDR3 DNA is TGTGCCATCAGTGAGCCAAACCCCGACAGGTTCCATGAAAAACTGTTTTTT. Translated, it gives CAISEPNPDRFHEKLFF.

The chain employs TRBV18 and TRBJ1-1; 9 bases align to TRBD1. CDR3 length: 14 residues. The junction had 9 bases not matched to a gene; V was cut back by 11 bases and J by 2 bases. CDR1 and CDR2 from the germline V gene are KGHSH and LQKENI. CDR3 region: CAGTRQGGNTEAFF. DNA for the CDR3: TGTGCCGGTACTAGACAGGGGGGCAACACTGAAGCTTTCTTT.

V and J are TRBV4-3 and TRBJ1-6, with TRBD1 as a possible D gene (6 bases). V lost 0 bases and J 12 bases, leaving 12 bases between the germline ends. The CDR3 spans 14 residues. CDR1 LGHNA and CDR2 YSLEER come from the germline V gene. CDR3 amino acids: CASSQEDTGRPLHF. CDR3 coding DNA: TGCGCCAGCAGCCAAGAGGACACAGGGAGACCCCTCCACTTT.

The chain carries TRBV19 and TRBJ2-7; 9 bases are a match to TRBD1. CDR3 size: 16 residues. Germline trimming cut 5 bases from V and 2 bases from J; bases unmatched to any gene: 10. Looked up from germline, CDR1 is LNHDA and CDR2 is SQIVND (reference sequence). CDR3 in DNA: TGTGCCAGTAGTCCAGGGGGACAGGGTGCCCCCTACGAGCAGTACTTC. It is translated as CASSPGGQGAPYEQYF.

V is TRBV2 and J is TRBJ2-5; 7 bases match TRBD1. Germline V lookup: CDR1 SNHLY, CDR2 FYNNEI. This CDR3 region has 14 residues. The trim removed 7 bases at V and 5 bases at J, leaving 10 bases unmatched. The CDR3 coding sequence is TGTGCCAGCAATACTAAAGGACAGGAGGAGACCCAGTACTTC. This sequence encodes CASNTKGQEETQYF. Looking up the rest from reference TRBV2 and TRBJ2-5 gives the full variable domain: EPEVTQTPSHQVTQMGQEVILRCVPISNHLYFYWYRQILGQKVEFLVSFYNNEISEKSEIFDDQFSVERPDGSNFTLKIRSTKLEDSAMYFCASNTKGQEETQYFGPGTRLLVL.

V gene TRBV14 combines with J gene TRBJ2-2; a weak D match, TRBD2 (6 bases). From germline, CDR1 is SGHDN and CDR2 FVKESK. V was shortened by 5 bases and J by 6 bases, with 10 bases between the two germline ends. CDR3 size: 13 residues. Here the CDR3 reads CASSASVAGELFF. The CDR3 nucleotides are TGTGCCAGCAGCGCTAGCGTTGCCGGGGAGCTGTTTTTT.

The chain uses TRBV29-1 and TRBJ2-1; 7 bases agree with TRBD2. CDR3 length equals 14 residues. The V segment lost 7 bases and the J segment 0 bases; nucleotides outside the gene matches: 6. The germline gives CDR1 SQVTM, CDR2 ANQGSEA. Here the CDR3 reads CSGTGGSSYNEQFF. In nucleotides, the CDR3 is TGCAGCGGGACCGGGGGGAGCTCCTACAATGAGCAGTTCTTC.

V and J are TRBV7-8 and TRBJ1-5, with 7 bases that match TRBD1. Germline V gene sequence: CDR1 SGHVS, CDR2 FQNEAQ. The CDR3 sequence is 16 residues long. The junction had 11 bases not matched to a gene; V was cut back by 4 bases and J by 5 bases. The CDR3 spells CASSSLGTAGHQPQHF. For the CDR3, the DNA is TGTGCCAGCAGCTCCCTGGGGACAGCCGGACATCAGCCCCAGCATTTT.

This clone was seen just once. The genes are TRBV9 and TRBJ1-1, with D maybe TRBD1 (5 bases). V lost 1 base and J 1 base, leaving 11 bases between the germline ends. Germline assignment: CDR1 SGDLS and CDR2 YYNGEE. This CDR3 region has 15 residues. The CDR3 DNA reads TGTGCCAGCAGCGTATTTCAGGGAGGGAACACTGAAGCTTTCTTT. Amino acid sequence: CASSVFQGGNTEAFF.

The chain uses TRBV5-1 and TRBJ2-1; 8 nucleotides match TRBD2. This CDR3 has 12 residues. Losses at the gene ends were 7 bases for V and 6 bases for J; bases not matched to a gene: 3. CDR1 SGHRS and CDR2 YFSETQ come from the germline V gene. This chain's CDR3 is CASGAGVNEQFF. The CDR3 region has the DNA TGCGCCAGCGGAGCGGGGGTCAATGAGCAGTTCTTC.

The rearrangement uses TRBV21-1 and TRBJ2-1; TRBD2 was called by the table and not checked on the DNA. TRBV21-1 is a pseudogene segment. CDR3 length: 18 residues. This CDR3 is CASRSRLAGQARSNEQFF. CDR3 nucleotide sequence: TGTGCCAGCAGGAGTAGGCTAGCGGGCCAAGCCAGGAGTAATGAGCAGTTCTTC.

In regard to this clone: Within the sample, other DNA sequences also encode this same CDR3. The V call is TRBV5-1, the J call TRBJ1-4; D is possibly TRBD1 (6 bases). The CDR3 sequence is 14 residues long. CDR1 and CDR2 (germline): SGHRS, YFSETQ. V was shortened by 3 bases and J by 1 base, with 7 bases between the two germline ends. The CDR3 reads CASSSQGTNEKLFF. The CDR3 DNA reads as TGCGCCAGCAGCTCACAGGGAACTAATGAAAAACTGTTTTTT.

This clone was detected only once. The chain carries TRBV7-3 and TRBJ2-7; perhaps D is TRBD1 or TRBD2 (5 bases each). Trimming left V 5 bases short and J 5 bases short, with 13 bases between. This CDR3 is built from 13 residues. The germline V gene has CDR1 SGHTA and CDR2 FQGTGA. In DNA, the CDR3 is TGTGCCAGCAGCCAACAGGAGAGGGACGAGCAGTACTTC. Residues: CASSQQERDEQYF.

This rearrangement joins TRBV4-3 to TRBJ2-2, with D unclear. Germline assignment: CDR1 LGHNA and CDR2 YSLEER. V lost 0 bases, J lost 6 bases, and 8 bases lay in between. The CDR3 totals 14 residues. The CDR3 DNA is TGCGCCAGCAGCCAAGAGACAAAGGCCGGGGAGCTGTTTTTT. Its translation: CASSQETKAGELFF.

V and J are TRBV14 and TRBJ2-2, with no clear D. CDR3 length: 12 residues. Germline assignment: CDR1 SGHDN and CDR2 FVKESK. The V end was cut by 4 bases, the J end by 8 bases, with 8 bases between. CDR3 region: CASSPQQGELFF. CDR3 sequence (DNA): TGTGCCAGCAGCCCACAGCAGGGGGAGCTGTTTTTT.

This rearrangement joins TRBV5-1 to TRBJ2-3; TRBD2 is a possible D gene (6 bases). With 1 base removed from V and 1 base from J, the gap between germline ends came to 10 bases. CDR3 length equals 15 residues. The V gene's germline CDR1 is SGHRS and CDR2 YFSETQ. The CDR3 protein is CASSLREAGTDTQYF. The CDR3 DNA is TGCGCCAGCAGCTTGAGGGAGGCTGGCACAGATACGCAGTATTTT. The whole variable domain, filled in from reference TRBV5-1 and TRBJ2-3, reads KAGVTQTPRYLIKTRGQQVTLSCSPISGHRSVSWYQQTPGQGLQFLFEYFSETQRNKGNFPGRFSGRQFSNSRSEMNVSTLELGDSALYLCASSLREAGTDTQYFGPGTRLTVL.

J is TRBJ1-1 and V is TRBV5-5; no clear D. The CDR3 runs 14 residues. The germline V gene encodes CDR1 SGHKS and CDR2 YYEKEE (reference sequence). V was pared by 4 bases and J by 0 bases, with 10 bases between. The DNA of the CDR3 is TGTGCCAGCAGCCCAGGAAGCATGAACACTGAAGCTTTCTTT. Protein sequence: CASSPGSMNTEAFF.

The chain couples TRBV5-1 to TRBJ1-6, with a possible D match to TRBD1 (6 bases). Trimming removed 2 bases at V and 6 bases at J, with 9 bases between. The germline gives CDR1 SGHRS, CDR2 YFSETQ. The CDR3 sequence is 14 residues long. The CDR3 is CASSFKQGNSPLHF. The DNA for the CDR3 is TGCGCCAGCAGCTTTAAACAGGGTAATTCACCCCTCCACTTT. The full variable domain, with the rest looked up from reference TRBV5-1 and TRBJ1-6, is KAGVTQTPRYLIKTRGQQVTLSCSPISGHRSVSWYQQTPGQGLQFLFEYFSETQRNKGNFPGRFSGRQFSNSRSEMNVSTLELGDSALYLCASSFKQGNSPLHFGNGTRLTVT.

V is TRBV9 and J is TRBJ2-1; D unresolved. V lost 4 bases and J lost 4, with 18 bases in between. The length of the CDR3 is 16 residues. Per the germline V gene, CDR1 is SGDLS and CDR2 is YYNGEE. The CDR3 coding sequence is TGTGCCAGCAGCCCGCTCTCGAGCGACGATTACAATGAGCAGTTCTTC. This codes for CASSPLSSDDYNEQFF.

Here the CDR3 DNA reads TGCGCCAGCAGCCAAGATGTGGGACCCAGGTCAGCTGGAAACACCATATATTTT. This codes for CASSQDVGPRSAGNTIYF. This chain links TRBV4-1 with TRBJ1-3, with a tentative D call TRBD1 (5 bases). Germline V lookup: CDR1 MGHRA, CDR2 YSYEKL. This CDR3 has 18 residues. Deletions cut 0 bases from V and 2 bases from J, with 17 bases between.

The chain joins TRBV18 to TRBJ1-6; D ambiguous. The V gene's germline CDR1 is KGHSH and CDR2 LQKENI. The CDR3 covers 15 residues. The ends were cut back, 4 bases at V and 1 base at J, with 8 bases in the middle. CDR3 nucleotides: TGTGCCAGCTCACGTTCGGAGTCCTATAATTCACCCCTCCACTTT. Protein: CASSRSESYNSPLHF.

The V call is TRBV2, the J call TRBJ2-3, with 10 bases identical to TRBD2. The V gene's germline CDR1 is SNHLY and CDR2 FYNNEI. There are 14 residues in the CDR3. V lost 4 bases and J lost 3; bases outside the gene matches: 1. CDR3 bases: TGTGCCAGCAGTGTAGCGGGGGGAACAGATACGCAGTATTTT. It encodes CASSVAGGTDTQYF.

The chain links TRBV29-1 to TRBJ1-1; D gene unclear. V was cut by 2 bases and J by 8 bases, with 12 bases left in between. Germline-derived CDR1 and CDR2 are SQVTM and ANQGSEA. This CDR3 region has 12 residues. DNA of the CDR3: TGCAGCGTTGAAACGAGGGTGGGCGAAGCTTTCTTT. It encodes CSVETRVGEAFF.

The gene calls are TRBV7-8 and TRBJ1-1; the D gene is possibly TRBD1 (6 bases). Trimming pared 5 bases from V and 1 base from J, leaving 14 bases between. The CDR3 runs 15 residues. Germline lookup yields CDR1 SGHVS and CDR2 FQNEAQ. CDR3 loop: CASSPLGGANTEAFF. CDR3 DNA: TGTGCCAGCAGCCCTTTGGGGGGCGCGAACACTGAAGCTTTCTTT.

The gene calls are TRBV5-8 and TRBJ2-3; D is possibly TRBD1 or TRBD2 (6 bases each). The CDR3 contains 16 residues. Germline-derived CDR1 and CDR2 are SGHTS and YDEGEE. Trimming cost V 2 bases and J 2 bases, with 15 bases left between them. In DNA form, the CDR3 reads TGTGCCAGCAGCTTCATACAGGGAGGAGCCACAGATACGCAGTATTTT. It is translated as CASSFIQGGATDTQYF.

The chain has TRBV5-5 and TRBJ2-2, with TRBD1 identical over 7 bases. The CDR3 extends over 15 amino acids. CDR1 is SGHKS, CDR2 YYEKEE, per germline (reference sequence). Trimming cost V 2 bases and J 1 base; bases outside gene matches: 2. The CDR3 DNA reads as TGTGCCAGCAGCTTAGGGACAGAGAACACCGGGGAGCTGTTTTTT. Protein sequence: CASSLGTENTGELFF.

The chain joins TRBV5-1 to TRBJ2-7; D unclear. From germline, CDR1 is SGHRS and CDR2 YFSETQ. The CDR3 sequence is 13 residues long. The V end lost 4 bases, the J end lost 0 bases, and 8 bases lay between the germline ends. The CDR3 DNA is TGCGCCAGCAGCAGAACGGTCTCCTACGAGCAGTACTTC. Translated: CASSRTVSYEQYF.